These T cell receptor beta chains were read from a single sample in a study of blood T cell repertoires in COVID-19. The table came from immunoSEQ multiplex PCR; TCRdb's copy has only in-frame clones and leaves some out. In the table there are approximately 120,000 clones, around 81% of which are singletons. The specimen sequenced was peripheral blood. These receptors were collected from a human donor in a cohort sampled during active COVID-19. Both conserved end residues are part of each CDR3. A D gene is named only where the DNA matches it firmly. Clone size appears in some rows only: once, few, many, or a class for an expanded clone.

CDR3 DNA | CDR3 protein | V gene | clone size | J gene | D gene
TGTGCCAGCAGCGCCAGGACAGGGGCGAACACCGGGGAGCTGTTTTTT | CASSARTGANTGELFF | TRBV5-4 | NA | TRBJ2-2 | TRBD1
TGTGCCAGCAGCCCCTCGACGGCGGGGGTTAAAGATACGCAGTATTTT | CASSPSTAGVKDTQYF | TRBV7-9 | few | TRBJ2-3 | TRBD2
TGTGCCATCAGTGAGTCCGAGGGAATTCAGCCCCAGCATTTT | CAISESEGIQPQHF | TRBV10-3 | NA | TRBJ1-5 | NA
TGCGCCAGCAGCTTGGCCGCAGGGATTCGGTACGAGCAGTACTTC | CASSLAAGIRYEQYF | TRBV5-1 | NA | TRBJ2-7 | NA
TGTGCCAGCAGCCAAGGGGTCCAGCGGGGGGAGTACTTC | CASSQGVQRGEYF | TRBV3-1/TRBV3-2 | NA | TRBJ2-5 | TRBD2
TGTGCCAGCAGTTTGCACAGGCCTTGGGACTATGGCTACACCTTC | CASSLHRPWDYGYTF | TRBV6-5 | NA | TRBJ1-2 | NA
TGTGCCAGCAGTTACTCGAAGTCGACAGGGGGCTATGGCTACACCTTC | CASSYSKSTGGYGYTF | TRBV6-5 | NA | TRBJ1-2 | TRBD1
TGTGCCAGCAGCATCAGGGGACGGAACACTGAAGCTTTCTTT | CASSIRGRNTEAFF | TRBV14 | NA | TRBJ1-1 | NA
TGTGCCTGGAGTGTAGGGGACAGGGCCGGGGAGCTGTTTTTT | CAWSVGDRAGELFF | TRBV30 | NA | TRBJ2-2 | TRBD1
TGTGCCAGCAGCTTAAGGGGGCAGGGCTTAAGCACAGATACGCAGTATTTT | CASSLRGQGLSTDTQYF | TRBV13 | NA | TRBJ2-3 | TRBD1
TGTGCCAGCAGCTTGGTATCAGGGCCTCTTGAGCAGTTCTTC | CASSLVSGPLEQFF | TRBV5-6 | NA | TRBJ2-1 | NA
TGTGCCAGCTTGGACAGGGCCTACGAGCAGTACTTC | CASLDRAYEQYF | TRBV2 | NA | TRBJ2-7 | TRBD1
TGTGCCAGTAGTCCCGGGACAGGGTCCTACGAGCAGTACTTC | CASSPGTGSYEQYF | TRBV19 | NA | TRBJ2-7 | TRBD1
TGTGCCAGCAGTTTCGGACAGAAAGAGACCCAGTACTTC | CASSFGQKETQYF | TRBV27 | NA | TRBJ2-5 | NA
TGTGCCAGCAGCCAAGATTCAAGACTAGCGGGGGTCCTGCAGTTCTTC | CASSQDSRLAGVLQFF | TRBV3-1/TRBV3-2 | NA | TRBJ2-1 | TRBD2
TGTGCCAGCTCTCGGACAGATAACTATGGCTACACCTTC | CASSRTDNYGYTF | TRBV18 | NA | TRBJ1-2 | NA
TGTGCCAGCAGGCCCGGGACAGTGAACACCGGGGAGCTGTTTTTT | CASRPGTVNTGELFF | TRBV5-4 | NA | TRBJ2-2 | TRBD1
TGCGCCAGCAGCTTCCACAGTGATTCACCCCTCCACTTT | CASSFHSDSPLHF | TRBV5-1 | NA | TRBJ1-6 | NA
TGTGCCAGCTCACCCCGGGAGAACGGGGAGCTGTTTTTT | CASSPRENGELFF | TRBV18 | NA | TRBJ2-2 | NA
TGTGCCAGCACCATGACAGATACGCAGTATTTT | CASTMTDTQYF | TRBV6-5 | NA | TRBJ2-3 | NA
TGTGCCAGCAGCTTAAGCGAGAACCAAGAGACCCAGTACTTC | CASSLSENQETQYF | TRBV7-8 | NA | TRBJ2-5 | NA
TGTGCCAGCAGCGCGACAGGGGGAGATCAGCCCCAGCATTTT | CASSATGGDQPQHF | TRBV5-5 | few | TRBJ1-5 | TRBD1
TGTGCCAGCAGTACCCGGGCGGGGAGAGATACGCAGTATTTT | CASSTRAGRDTQYF | TRBV27 | few | TRBJ2-3 | NA
TGCAGCGGGATGCTGGGGGGACAAGAGACCCAGTACTTC | CSGMLGGQETQYF | TRBV29-1 | NA | TRBJ2-5 | NA
TGTGCCAGCACGGGCTCCTACAATGAGCAGTTCTTC | CASTGSYNEQFF | TRBV2 | NA | TRBJ2-1 | NA
TGCGCCAGCAGTGAGGCCTTAACATCACCCCTCCACTTT | CASSEALTSPLHF | TRBV10-1 | NA | TRBJ1-6 | NA
TGTGCCAGCTCACCTCAGGGGGTCGAGCAGTACTTC | CASSPQGVEQYF | TRBV18 | NA | TRBJ2-7 | TRBD1
TGTGCCAGCAGCGCCGGCGGGGCCAATGAGCAGTTCTTC | CASSAGGANEQFF | TRBV11-3 | few | TRBJ2-1 | NA
TGTGCCAGCAGTGAGGATCGGGGAGCTAACTATGGCTACACCTTC | CASSEDRGANYGYTF | TRBV2 | few | TRBJ1-2 | NA
TGCGCCAGCAGCCAAGATCGGGTAGCGGGGGGCTTACCAGAATTCTACGAGCAGTACTTC | CASSQDRVAGGLPEFYEQYF | TRBV4-1 | NA | TRBJ2-7 | TRBD2
TGTGCCAGCAGTTTAAGGACAGGACTTGGGTATGGCTACACCTTC | CASSLRTGLGYGYTF | TRBV27 | NA | TRBJ1-2 | TRBD1
TGTGCCAGCAGCCAAGAGGTATTAGCGGCAGCTCATGAGCAGTTCTTC | CASSQEVLAAAHEQFF | TRBV3-1/TRBV3-2 | NA | TRBJ2-1 | NA
TGTGCCATACGCTCGCTTGAGAATGAAAAACTGTTTTTT | CAIRSLENEKLFF | TRBV2 | NA | TRBJ1-4 | NA
TGTGCCAGCAGCCAAACAGATCGGGGGGAGGGGGATACGCAGTATTTT | CASSQTDRGEGDTQYF | TRBV4-2 | many | TRBJ2-3 | TRBD2
TGTGCCAGCAGAGCCCCCCCGGGGACCCAGCATTTT | CASRAPPGTQHF | TRBV28 | NA | TRBJ1-5 | NA
TGTGCCTGGAGTGTAAATAGCGGGGAGCTGTTTTTT | CAWSVNSGELFF | TRBV30 | few | TRBJ2-2 | NA
TGTGCCAGCAGCTCCCCCGGGACTAGCGGGGGCACCTACGAGCAGTACTTC | CASSSPGTSGGTYEQYF | TRBV28 | few | TRBJ2-7 | TRBD2
TGCAGCGTCACCCCGCAGGGGGACACCGGGGAGCTGTTTTTT | CSVTPQGDTGELFF | TRBV29-1 | NA | TRBJ2-2 | TRBD1
TGTGCCAGCAGTGACCAAGGGACAGCCGGAAACACCATATATTTT | CASSDQGTAGNTIYF | TRBV6-1 | NA | TRBJ1-3 | TRBD1
TGTGCCAGCAGCTTAGAGAGGCTAGCGGAGACCCAGTACTTC | CASSLERLAETQYF | TRBV11-2 | NA | TRBJ2-5 | NA
TGTGCCTGGAGTGTGGGCAGGCTTTTCTACGAGCAGTACTTC | CAWSVGRLFYEQYF | TRBV30 | NA | TRBJ2-7 | NA
TGCAGTGCAGGAGGGAACACTGAAGCTTTCTTT | CSAGGNTEAFF | TRBV20-1 | NA | TRBJ1-1 | NA
TGTGCCAGCAGTGAAATCAGGGTAGATGAAAAACTGTTTTTT | CASSEIRVDEKLFF | TRBV6-1 | NA | TRBJ1-4 | NA
TGTGCCAGCATCAACCCAGGGGGCTATGGCTACACCTTC | CASINPGGYGYTF | TRBV6-5 | NA | TRBJ1-2 | TRBD1
TGTGCCAGCAGTGAAAAGGCACTAGGGAATTCACCCCTCCACTTT | CASSEKALGNSPLHF | TRBV6-1 | few | TRBJ1-6 | NA
TGTGCCAGCAGTTACAGGGGACAGGGGGCTCGAGAGCAGTACTTC | CASSYRGQGAREQYF | TRBV6-5 | NA | TRBJ2-7 | TRBD1
TGTGCCAGCAGCCGGGGGGGACAGGGGGCGGATGAGCAGTTCTTC | CASSRGGQGADEQFF | TRBV11-3 | NA | TRBJ2-1 | TRBD1
TGTGCCAGCGGGACTAGCGCGCAATACTCCTACGAGCAGTACTTC | CASGTSAQYSYEQYF | TRBV6-5 | NA | TRBJ2-7 | TRBD2
TGTGCCAGCAGTTGGTACGGGGGGGCGGGGGAGACCCAGTACTTC | CASSWYGGAGETQYF | TRBV6-5 | NA | TRBJ2-5 | TRBD2
TGTGCCAGCAGCCTTTCCTTAGGGGGTTACGCTGAAGCTTTCTTT | CASSLSLGGYAEAFF | TRBV3-1/TRBV3-2 | NA | TRBJ1-1 | NA
TGTGCCAGTAGTACCGGGTTGGATACGCAGTATTTT | CASSTGLDTQYF | TRBV19 | once | TRBJ2-3 | NA
TGTGCCTGGAGTGCGGGGGTTGGGCAGCCCCAGCATTTT | CAWSAGVGQPQHF | TRBV30 | NA | TRBJ1-5 | NA